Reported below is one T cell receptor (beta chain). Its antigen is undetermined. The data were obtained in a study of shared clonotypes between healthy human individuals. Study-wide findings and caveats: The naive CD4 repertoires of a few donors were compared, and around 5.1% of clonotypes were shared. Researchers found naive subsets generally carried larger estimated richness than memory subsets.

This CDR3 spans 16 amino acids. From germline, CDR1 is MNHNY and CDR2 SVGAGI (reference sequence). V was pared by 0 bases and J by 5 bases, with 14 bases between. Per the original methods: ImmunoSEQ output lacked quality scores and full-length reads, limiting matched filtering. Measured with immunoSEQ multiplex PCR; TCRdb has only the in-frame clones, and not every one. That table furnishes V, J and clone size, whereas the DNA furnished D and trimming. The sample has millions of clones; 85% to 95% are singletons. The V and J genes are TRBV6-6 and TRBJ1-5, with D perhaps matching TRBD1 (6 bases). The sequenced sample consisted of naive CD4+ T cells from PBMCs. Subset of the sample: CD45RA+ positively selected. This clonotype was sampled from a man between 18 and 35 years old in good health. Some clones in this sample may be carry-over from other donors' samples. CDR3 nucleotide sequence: TGTGCCAGCAGTTACTCTATTCCGGCAGGGGATCAGCCCCAGCATTTT. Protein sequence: CASSYSIPAGDQPQHF.